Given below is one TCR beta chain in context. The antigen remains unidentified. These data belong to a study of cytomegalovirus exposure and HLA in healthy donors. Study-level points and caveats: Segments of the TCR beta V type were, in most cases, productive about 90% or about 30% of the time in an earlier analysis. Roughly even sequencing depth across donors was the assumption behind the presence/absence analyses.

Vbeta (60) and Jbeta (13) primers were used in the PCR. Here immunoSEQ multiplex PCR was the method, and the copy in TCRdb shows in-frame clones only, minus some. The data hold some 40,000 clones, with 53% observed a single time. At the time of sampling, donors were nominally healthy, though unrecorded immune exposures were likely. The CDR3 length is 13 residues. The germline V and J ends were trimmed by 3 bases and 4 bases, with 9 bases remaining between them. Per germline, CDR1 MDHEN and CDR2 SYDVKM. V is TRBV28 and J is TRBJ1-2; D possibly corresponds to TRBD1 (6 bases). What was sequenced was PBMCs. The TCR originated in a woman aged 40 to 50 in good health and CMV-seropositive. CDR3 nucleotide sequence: TGTGCCAGCAGTTTGAGGGGGGGCTATGGCTACACCTTC. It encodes CASSLRGGYGYTF.